Shown below are 16 T cell receptor beta chains from a single sample sequenced in a study of a mutant IDH1 vaccine in newly diagnosed glioma. Method: immunoSEQ multiplex PCR; TCRdb's copy keeps in-frame clones and lacks some. The profile covers some 30,000 clones, with approximately 77% appearing a single time and 15% taken by the ten largest. These receptors' targets are unknown. The sample's time point: week 35, safety follow-up. A 20-mer mutant IDH1 peptide at 300 ug was injected subcutaneously with topical imiquimod. This material consisted of PBMCs, taken from a glioma patient whose treatment included an IDH1 peptide vaccine. These receptors all come from a man aged 30-40 years with glioma.

The chain carries TRBV6-1 and TRBJ1-2; no firm D call. Germline CDR1 reads MNHNS; CDR2 reads SASEGT. Trimming cost V 1 base and J 3 bases, with 12 bases left between them. There are 15 residues in the CDR3. The CDR3: CASSEGGVFYYGYTF. Written as DNA, the CDR3 is TGTGCCAGCAGTGAAGGTGGGGTGTTCTACTATGGCTACACCTTC.

The chain combines TRBV4-1 with TRBJ2-7; TRBD1 matches at 7 bases. Germline V gives CDR1 MGHRA, CDR2 YSYEKL. This CDR3 comprises 16 residues. With V trimmed by 1 base and J by 2 bases, 8 bases remained unmatched. The chain's CDR3 is CASSQGATGAAYEQYF. The CDR3 DNA reads as TGCGCCAGCAGCCAAGGGGCCACAGGGGCGGCCTACGAGCAGTACTTC.

The chain carries TRBV19 and TRBJ1-5; no reliable D call. Trimming took off 3 bases at V and 0 bases at J, with 15 bases between the two ends. There are 17 residues in the CDR3. CDR1 is LNHDA and CDR2 is SQIVND in the germline V gene (reference sequence). CDR3 residues: CASSISGPVYSNQPQHF. Written as DNA, the CDR3 is TGTGCCAGTAGTATTAGTGGCCCGGTTTATAGCAATCAGCCCCAGCATTTT.

The V gene is TRBV5-1, the J gene TRBJ1-3, with 7 bases lining up with TRBD1. The CDR3 has 14 amino acids. The germline CDR1 and CDR2 sequences are SGHRS and YFSETQ. With 3 bases clipped from V and 3 bases from J, the junction kept 3 bases outside the gene matches. The CDR3 spells CASSSGQVGNTIYF. CDR3 nucleotides: TGCGCCAGCAGCTCCGGACAGGTTGGAAACACCATATATTTT.

The chain links TRBV6-1 to TRBJ2-2; D could derive from TRBD1 or TRBD2 (5 bases each). This CDR3 comprises 15 residues. V shed 5 bases and J shed 1 base, with 11 bases lying between them. CDR1 is MNHNS, CDR2 SASEGT, per germline. The DNA for the CDR3 is TGTGCCAGCAGTATCGGGACCGTGAACACCGGGGAGCTGTTTTTT. Protein sequence: CASSIGTVNTGELFF.

The J gene is TRBJ2-3, the V gene TRBV18; D assignment may be TRBD1 or TRBD2 (5 bases each). Germline CDR1 reads KGHSH; CDR2 reads LQKENI. CDR3 size: 15 residues. Trimming cost V 3 bases and J 0 bases, with 10 bases left between them. The CDR3 DNA reads as TGTGCCAGCTCACCGTTGGGGGAGAGCACAGATACGCAGTATTTT. Its translation is CASSPLGESTDTQYF.

V and J are TRBV7-2 and TRBJ2-1; D assignment may be TRBD1 or TRBD2 (6 bases each). Germline V lookup: CDR1 SGHTA, CDR2 FQGNSA. CDR3 length equals 16 residues. Trimming stripped 0 bases from V and 8 bases from J, with 17 bases between. DNA of the CDR3: TGTGCCAGCAGCTTAGCGGGGGGCTGGGAAGGCGATGAGCAGTTCTTC. Translating gives CASSLAGGWEGDEQFF. Full variable domain (rest looked up from reference TRBV7-2 and TRBJ2-1): GAGVSQSPSNKVTEKGKDVELRCDPISGHTALYWYRQSLGQGLEFLIYFQGNSAPDKSGLPSDRFSAERTGGSVSTLTIQRTQQEDSAVYLCASSLAGGWEGDEQFFGPGTRLTVL.

The count of this clone is one. The CDR3 nucleotides are TGTGCCAGCAGTTTACGTCTAGCGGGAGGGCCCTCTTCGTTCGATGAGCAGTTCTTC. Translating it yields CASSLRLAGGPSSFDEQFF. The V and J genes are TRBV27 and TRBJ2-1; 12 positions match TRBD2. The V gene's germline CDR1 is MNHEY and CDR2 SMNVEV (reference sequence). J gave up 8 bases and V 2 bases, and 16 bases lay outside the gene matches. The CDR3 covers 19 residues.

V gene TRBV6-4 combines with J gene TRBJ1-1, with D possibly being TRBD1 (5 bases). Germline assignment: CDR1 MRHNA and CDR2 SNTAGT. V was trimmed by 0 bases and J by 9 bases, leaving 20 bases between them. The CDR3 has 16 residues. The CDR3 DNA reads TGTGCCAGCAGTGACTCGATCGGGGGTGGCCTACATAAAGCTTTCTTT. This gives the protein CASSDSIGGGLHKAFF.

The chain has TRBV12-5 and TRBJ2-2; D perhaps matches TRBD1 (7 bases). Germline CDR1 is LGHNT and CDR2 is FRNRAP. Trimming left V 2 bases short and J 0 bases short, with 10 bases between. CDR3 length: 16 amino acids. Written as DNA, the CDR3 is TGTGCTAGTGGTTTGCCCAGGGGGGCGAACACCGGGGAGCTGTTTTTT. Amino acids: CASGLPRGANTGELFF.

This chain links TRBV5-1 with TRBJ2-7; 13 nucleotides align to TRBD2. This CDR3 has 17 residues. In germline, CDR1 is SGHRS, CDR2 YFSETQ. V was clipped by 2 bases and J by 6 bases; unmatched bases: 11. CDR3: CASSFVTSGRAIREQYF. Written as DNA, the CDR3 is TGCGCCAGCAGCTTTGTAACTAGCGGGAGGGCCATCCGCGAGCAGTACTTC.

The CDR3 loop is CASSQEGLAGYEQYF. The CDR3 nucleotides read TGCGCCAGCAGCCAAGAAGGACTAGCGGGCTACGAGCAGTACTTC. The chain uses TRBV4-1 and TRBJ2-7; TRBD2 agrees at 11 bases. CDR1 and CDR2 from the germline V gene are MGHRA and YSYEKL. CDR3 length: 15 residues. The V gene end was trimmed by 0 bases and the J gene end by 3 bases; junction bases not matched to a gene: 1.

The chain couples TRBV19 to TRBJ1-1, with D unresolved. There are 14 residues in the CDR3. V was shortened by 5 bases and J by 0 bases, with 10 bases between the two germline ends. Germline values: CDR1 LNHDA, CDR2 SQIVND (reference sequence). Here the CDR3 reads CASSLTDMNTEAFF. The CDR3 bases are TGTGCCAGTAGTCTAACAGACATGAACACTGAAGCTTTCTTT.

V and J are TRBV7-6 and TRBJ2-7, with 7 bases identical to TRBD2. The CDR3 totals 15 residues. The V gene end was trimmed by 3 bases and the J gene end by 3 bases; junction bases not matched to a gene: 8. Germline V CDR1 and CDR2: SGHVS, FNYEAQ. The CDR3 DNA is TGTGCCAGCAGCTTTCGGCCTAGCGGATTCTACGAGCAGTACTTC. As protein: CASSFRPSGFYEQYF.

The CDR3 coding sequence is TGCGCCAGCAGCTTCGGGTTAGGGGGCAACGCTGAAGCTTTCTTT. It codes for CASSFGLGGNAEAFF. The chain is built from TRBV5-1 and TRBJ1-1; 7 positions match TRBD1. From germline, CDR1 is SGHRS and CDR2 YFSETQ. V lost 2 bases to trimming and J lost 6 bases; unmatched junction nucleotides: 10. This CDR3 has 15 residues.

This rearrangement joins TRBV19 to TRBJ1-1, with D perhaps TRBD1 (5 bases). Germline V gene lookup returns CDR1 LNHDA and CDR2 SQIVND (reference sequence). The CDR3 extends over 15 amino acids. V was clipped by 3 bases and J by 0 bases, with 11 bases between them. The CDR3 nucleotides read TGTGCCAGTAGTATCTCCCGGGGGATGAACACTGAAGCTTTCTTT. Amino acids: CASSISRGMNTEAFF.